This is a list of T cell receptor beta chains from one sample in a study of blood T cell repertoires in COVID-19. Profiled with immunoSEQ multiplex PCR; TCRdb holds only in-frame clones, not every one. This table holds 200,000 to 300,000 clones, over 80% found once. The specimen was peripheral blood. The source of these receptors is a human donor in a cohort sampled during active COVID-19. Each CDR3 is given with its conserved first and last residue. D genes are given only for firm matches. Size is stated for part of the rows, as once, few or many counts, or as a class when the clone is expanded.

j_gene: TRBJ2-6; d_gene: TRBD1; abundance: NA; v_gene: TRBV7-9; CDR3nt: TGTGCCAGCAGCTCCAATCCGACAGGGGGCGCTGGGGCCAACGTCCTGACTTTC; CDR3aa: CASSSNPTGGAGANVLTF
j_gene: TRBJ1-4; d_gene: NA; abundance: NA; v_gene: TRBV9; CDR3nt: TGTGCCAGCAGCGGGGGACTGTCCATTGACGAAAAACTGTTTTTT; CDR3aa: CASSGGLSIDEKLFF
j_gene: TRBJ2-7; d_gene: TRBD1; abundance: NA; v_gene: TRBV24-1; CDR3nt: TGTGCCACCAGTGCCCTGACAGGGGCATCCTACGAGCAGTACTTC; CDR3aa: CATSALTGASYEQYF
j_gene: TRBJ2-5; d_gene: NA; abundance: few; v_gene: TRBV30; CDR3nt: TGTGCCTGGAGTCCCACGCGGGAGACCCAGTACTTC; CDR3aa: CAWSPTRETQYF
j_gene: TRBJ2-5; d_gene: TRBD2; abundance: NA; v_gene: TRBV3-1/TRBV3-2; CDR3nt: TGTGCCAGCAGCTTGACTAGCGGGGGGGCAGGGACCCAGTACTTC; CDR3aa: CASSLTSGGAGTQYF
j_gene: TRBJ1-5; d_gene: NA; abundance: once; v_gene: TRBV3-1/TRBV3-2; CDR3nt: TGTGCCAGCAGCGAAGGGGGGGGACAACAGCCCCAGCATTTT; CDR3aa: CASSEGGGQQPQHF
j_gene: TRBJ2-7; d_gene: TRBD1; abundance: NA; v_gene: TRBV11-2; CDR3nt: TGTGCCAGCAGCTTAGGGACAGGGGGCCACGAGCAGTACTTC; CDR3aa: CASSLGTGGHEQYF
j_gene: TRBJ1-2; d_gene: NA; abundance: once; v_gene: TRBV6-1; CDR3nt: TGTGCCAGCAGTGAGAGGTGGTATGGCTACACCTTC; CDR3aa: CASSERWYGYTF
j_gene: TRBJ1-2; d_gene: TRBD1; abundance: NA; v_gene: TRBV27; CDR3nt: TGTGCCAGCAGTAGTTGGACAGGCCTTAATAACTATGGCTACACCTTC; CDR3aa: CASSSWTGLNNYGYTF
j_gene: TRBJ2-1; d_gene: NA; abundance: NA; v_gene: TRBV27; CDR3nt: TGTGCCAGCAGTTTAAGTAGTCGGGGTGAGCAGTTCTTC; CDR3aa: CASSLSSRGEQFF
j_gene: TRBJ2-7; d_gene: TRBD2; abundance: few; v_gene: TRBV11-2; CDR3nt: TGTGCCAGCAGCTTCGGATCCGGGGGGTATACCTACGAGCAGTACTTC; CDR3aa: CASSFGSGGYTYEQYF
j_gene: TRBJ2-1; d_gene: NA; abundance: NA; v_gene: TRBV7-2; CDR3nt: TGTGCCAGCAGCTTAGATGGTAGCGGACCGTACAATGAGCAGTTCTTC; CDR3aa: CASSLDGSGPYNEQFF
j_gene: TRBJ1-6; d_gene: NA; abundance: NA; v_gene: TRBV27; CDR3nt: TGTGCCAGCAGTAGCCCCGGGGACACGAATTCACCCCTCCACTTT; CDR3aa: CASSSPGDTNSPLHF
j_gene: TRBJ1-2; d_gene: TRBD1; abundance: NA; v_gene: TRBV28; CDR3nt: TGTGCCAGCAGTTTCGGGACAGGGTTCTATGGCTACACCTTC; CDR3aa: CASSFGTGFYGYTF
j_gene: TRBJ1-2; d_gene: TRBD1; abundance: NA; v_gene: TRBV5-4; CDR3nt: TGTGCCAGCAGTCGTAGACAGGGGTTGGACTATGGCTACACCTTC; CDR3aa: CASSRRQGLDYGYTF
j_gene: TRBJ2-7; d_gene: NA; abundance: NA; v_gene: TRBV7-8; CDR3nt: TGTGCCAGCAGCCTCAGCCAGGGGCTCTTAGACGAGCAGTACTTC; CDR3aa: CASSLSQGLLDEQYF
j_gene: TRBJ2-7; d_gene: NA; abundance: NA; v_gene: TRBV7-2; CDR3nt: TGTGCCAGCAGCTTATCCCGGACTCAACTTTACGAGCAGTACTTC; CDR3aa: CASSLSRTQLYEQYF
j_gene: TRBJ1-1; d_gene: NA; abundance: NA; v_gene: TRBV7-9; CDR3nt: TGTGCCAGCAGCTTAGACGGACAGTCTGCTGAAGCTTTCTTT; CDR3aa: CASSLDGQSAEAFF
j_gene: TRBJ2-5; d_gene: TRBD2; abundance: NA; v_gene: TRBV5-1; CDR3nt: TGCGCCAGCAGTATGGGCGGGGGGGCTTTCGAGACCCAGTACTTC; CDR3aa: CASSMGGGAFETQYF
j_gene: TRBJ2-1; d_gene: NA; abundance: NA; v_gene: TRBV7-9; CDR3nt: TGTGCCAGCAGCTACCACGGGCAGTTCTTC; CDR3aa: CASSYHGQFF
j_gene: TRBJ1-4; d_gene: TRBD1; abundance: NA; v_gene: TRBV25-1; CDR3nt: TGTGCCAGCAGTGAATCTTGGGGACAGGGGGAAAAACTGTTTTTT; CDR3aa: CASSESWGQGEKLFF
j_gene: TRBJ1-2; d_gene: NA; abundance: NA; v_gene: TRBV6-4; CDR3nt: TGTGCCAGCAGTGAATACTCGACAGAAGACTATGGCTACACCTTC; CDR3aa: CASSEYSTEDYGYTF
j_gene: TRBJ1-2; d_gene: NA; abundance: few; v_gene: TRBV3-1/TRBV3-2; CDR3nt: TGTGCCAGCAGCCAACGTCGCGGCGGGGGCGGGACAATAGGTGGCTACACCTTC; CDR3aa: CASSQRRGGGGTIGGYTF
j_gene: TRBJ1-5; d_gene: TRBD1; abundance: NA; v_gene: TRBV7-2; CDR3nt: TGTGCCAGCAGCGCGGGACAGGGGGGGACCCAGCCCCAGCATTTT; CDR3aa: CASSAGQGGTQPQHF
j_gene: TRBJ1-5; d_gene: NA; abundance: NA; v_gene: TRBV28; CDR3nt: TGTGCCAGCAGCTTAACGCCCAGACTTCAGCCCCAGCATTTT; CDR3aa: CASSLTPRLQPQHF
j_gene: TRBJ1-4; d_gene: TRBD1; abundance: NA; v_gene: TRBV5-1; CDR3nt: TGCGCCAGCAGCCCCAGACAGGGGGCTAATGCTAATGAAAAACTGTTTTTT; CDR3aa: CASSPRQGANANEKLFF
j_gene: TRBJ2-2; d_gene: NA; abundance: NA; v_gene: TRBV24-1; CDR3nt: TGTGCCACCAGTGATTTTACCGACAGCGGGCCAAGCGCCCGGGAGCTGTTTTTT; CDR3aa: CATSDFTDSGPSARELFF
j_gene: TRBJ1-1; d_gene: TRBD1; abundance: NA; v_gene: TRBV10-3; CDR3nt: TGTGCCATCAGTTGGACAGGGCCCACTGAAGCTTTCTTT; CDR3aa: CAISWTGPTEAFF
j_gene: TRBJ2-1; d_gene: TRBD2; abundance: NA; v_gene: TRBV15; CDR3nt: TGTGCCACCAGCAGAGATGGGGCTAGCGGGAGGGGTGAGCAGTTCTTC; CDR3aa: CATSRDGASGRGEQFF
j_gene: TRBJ2-7; d_gene: TRBD1; abundance: NA; v_gene: TRBV19; CDR3nt: TGTGCCAGTAGCTCCGGGACAGTCTACGAGCAGTACTTC; CDR3aa: CASSSGTVYEQYF
j_gene: TRBJ1-2; d_gene: NA; abundance: NA; v_gene: TRBV9; CDR3nt: TGTGCCAGCAGCGTAGGTACAGCAAACTATGGCTACACCTTC; CDR3aa: CASSVGTANYGYTF
j_gene: TRBJ2-7; d_gene: TRBD2; abundance: NA; v_gene: TRBV28; CDR3nt: TGTGCCAGCAGACAAAATCGGGGCGGGAGGGCGTACGAGCAGTACTTC; CDR3aa: CASRQNRGGRAYEQYF
j_gene: TRBJ2-5; d_gene: NA; abundance: NA; v_gene: TRBV6-5; CDR3nt: TGTGCCAGCAGTTATGGTGACTTGAGAGAGACCCAGTACTTC; CDR3aa: CASSYGDLRETQYF
j_gene: TRBJ2-2; d_gene: NA; abundance: NA; v_gene: TRBV11-3; CDR3nt: TGTGCCAGCAGCTTAGGGTCCGGTGCGGGGGAGCTGTTTTTT; CDR3aa: CASSLGSGAGELFF
j_gene: TRBJ1-2; d_gene: TRBD1; abundance: NA; v_gene: TRBV28; CDR3nt: TGTGCCAGCAGTTTGGGGACCGGGACAGCATATGGCTACACCTTC; CDR3aa: CASSLGTGTAYGYTF
j_gene: TRBJ2-1; d_gene: NA; abundance: NA; v_gene: TRBV10-3; CDR3nt: TGTGCCATCAGGGACGGCCAGGGTGAGCAGTTCTTC; CDR3aa: CAIRDGQGEQFF
j_gene: TRBJ1-1; d_gene: NA; abundance: NA; v_gene: TRBV5-1; CDR3nt: TGCGCCAGCAGACTTCCGTCCAACACTGAAGCTTTCTTT; CDR3aa: CASRLPSNTEAFF
j_gene: TRBJ2-5; d_gene: NA; abundance: NA; v_gene: TRBV3-1/TRBV3-2; CDR3nt: TGTGCCAGCAGCCAAAATTCACAGCAAGAGACCCAGTACTTC; CDR3aa: CASSQNSQQETQYF
j_gene: TRBJ2-3; d_gene: NA; abundance: NA; v_gene: TRBV6-2/TRBV6-3; CDR3nt: TGTGCCAGCAGTTACTCGAGAAGGGAGAAGTATTTT; CDR3aa: CASSYSRREKYF
j_gene: TRBJ2-3; d_gene: NA; abundance: NA; v_gene: TRBV29-1; CDR3nt: TGCAGCGTTGAAGGTAGACTTGTGGATACGCAGTATTTT; CDR3aa: CSVEGRLVDTQYF
j_gene: TRBJ1-2; d_gene: NA; abundance: NA; v_gene: TRBV6-5; CDR3nt: TGTGCCAGCATGCTGAGACAAGCTAACTATGGCTACACCTTC; CDR3aa: CASMLRQANYGYTF